The clone carrying this T cell receptor beta chain turned up a few times. The time point here: sample taken at primary tumor resection. Sequencing of whole RNA from tumor, nontumor lung or frozen PBMC involved no sorting. The donors comprised some 78 untreated early-stage non-small cell lung cancer patients. This sample was taken from a study of spatial heterogeneity in lung cancer. Study-level background: In the raw reads, each unique TCR and UMI combination was present more than ten times on average.

Unique molecular identifiers tagged every individual TCR cDNA molecule. TCRdb ran MiXCR on the 5' RACE reads and lists one entry per CDR3 protein. Altogether over 75,000 distinct CDR3 sequences are present, more than 15% being singletons, with the ten largest covering 6.2%. J gave up 9 bases and V 1 base, and 11 bases lay outside the gene matches. This CDR3 has 16 residues. Germline CDR1 is SGHTA and CDR2 is FQGNSA. The chain recombines TRBV7-2 with TRBJ2-2, with 7 positions matching TRBD1. Sequences were derived from PBMCs, sampled at surgery. The clonotype originates from a male donor with early-stage non-small cell lung cancer. The CDR3 loop is CASSLGQGSAVWELFF. CDR3 nucleotide sequence: TGTGCCAGCAGCTTAGGACAGGGCTCCGCCGTATGGGAGCTGTTTTTT. The entire variable domain, with the rest obtained from reference TRBV7-2 and TRBJ2-2, is as follows: GAGVSQSPSNKVTEKGKDVELRCDPISGHTALYWYRQSLGQGLEFLIYFQGNSAPDKSGLPSDRFSAERTGGSVSTLTIQRTQQEDSAVYLCASSLGQGSAVWELFFGEGSRLTVL.